This TCR beta chain was identified during a study of blood T cell repertoires in COVID-19. The wider study: Donors in the United States, Italy and Spain gave samples during acute or convalescent COVID-19. Sources were T cells, B-cell-depleted T cells, or PBMCs; the material itself was cDNA or gDNA.

Germline loops: CDR1 MNHNS, CDR2 SASEGT. V dropped 0 bases and J dropped 4 bases, with 10 bases sitting between them. This CDR3 region has 15 residues. This clone was detected only a few times. In the original processing: Reference gene primer amplification gave nucleated cell count estimates. Sequencing used immunoSEQ multiplex PCR; TCRdb keeps in-frame clones, though not all of them. The V and J calls and clone size are taken from that table; D and trimming were inferred from the DNA. Altogether about 180,000 clones are present, 70% to 90% being singletons, with the ten largest covering roughly 2.9%.

The sample consisted of peripheral blood. This TCR was sampled from a woman aged 25-40 years with active or convalescent COVID-19. V gene TRBV6-1 combines with J gene TRBJ1-5, with unresolved D. The DNA of the CDR3 is TGTGCCAGCAGTGAAGCGCGGGTCCAGAATCAGCCCCAGCATTTT. Protein: CASSEARVQNQPQHF.